The rows below give T cell receptor beta chains drawn from one sample of a study of blood T cell repertoires in COVID-19. Measured with immunoSEQ multiplex PCR; TCRdb has only the in-frame clones, and not every one. The sample records about 150,000 clones, approximately 84% being singletons. Sequenced sample: PBMCs or T cells enriched from blood (not recorded which). These receptors were taken from a woman between 50 and 59 years old with acute COVID-19. The CDR3 runs from the conserved cysteine through the conserved F or W. Each record gives: D gene, J gene, V gene, clone size, CDR3 DNA, CDR3 protein. The D gene is left open where the match is weak. Only part of the rows carry a size: once, few, many, or a class if the clone is expanded.

>.|TRBJ2-2|TRBV9|few
TGTGCCAGCAGCGTAAGCGTCGGGAACACCGGGGAGCTGTTTTTT
CASSVSVGNTGELFF
>.|TRBJ1-2|TRBV20-1|.
TGCAGTGCCGTAGTGAACTATGGCTACACCTTC
CSAVVNYGYTF
>TRBD1|TRBJ2-7|TRBV27|.
TGTGCCAGCAGTTCCATATCTTCCGGGACAGGGGGACTCCACGCGTATTACGAGCAGTACTTC
CASSSISSGTGGLHAYYEQYF
>.|TRBJ1-3|TRBV13|.
TGTGCCAGCAGCTTTCGTTCAGGGGCTGGAAACACCATATATTTT
CASSFRSGAGNTIYF
>.|TRBJ1-2|TRBV19|.
TGTGCCAGTAGTATAACCCGGACGGGAAACTATGGCTACACCTTC
CASSITRTGNYGYTF
>.|TRBJ1-2|TRBV24-1|once
TGTGCCACCAGTGATGACACAACTAACTATGGCTACACCTTC
CATSDDTTNYGYTF
>TRBD1|TRBJ1-1|TRBV29-1|.
TGCAGCGTGGGGACAGGGAGCACTGAAGCTTTCTTT
CSVGTGSTEAFF
>.|TRBJ1-6|TRBV7-8|.
TGTGCCAGCAGCCGTGGGGGGAGCTCCTATAATTCACCCCTCCACTTT
CASSRGGSSYNSPLHF
>.|TRBJ1-1|TRBV4-1|few
TGCGCCAGCAGCCCTAGTACCTTGAACACTGAAGCTTTCTTT
CASSPSTLNTEAFF
>.|TRBJ1-3|TRBV29-1|.
TGCAGCGGATATTATGGCGGGAGTAACACCATATATTTT
CSGYYGGSNTIYF
>.|TRBJ2-7|TRBV11-2|.
TGTGCCAGCAGCTCCTTAGTTGCCTACGAGCAGTACTTC
CASSSLVAYEQYF
>.|TRBJ1-4|TRBV19|.
TGTGCCAGTAGTATATCAGGAACTAATGAAAAACTGTTTTTT
CASSISGTNEKLFF
>.|TRBJ1-4|TRBV3-1/TRBV3-2|.
TGTGCCAGCAGCCAGGAGGAGGAGGGAAAACTGTTTTTT
CASSQEEEGKLFF
>TRBD2|TRBJ2-1|TRBV27|once
TGTGCCAGCAGTCCGAGGACTAGCGGGAGGGCCACGACCTACAATGAGCAGTTCTTC
CASSPRTSGRATTYNEQFF
>.|TRBJ1-2|TRBV27|.
TGTGCCAGCAGTTCAAACGATGGACAGACTAACTATGGCTACACCTTC
CASSSNDGQTNYGYTF
>TRBD1|TRBJ2-3|TRBV11-2|.
TGTGCCAGCAGCTTAGTCAGGGGGTTAGCGAACACAGATACGCAGTATTTT
CASSLVRGLANTDTQYF
>.|TRBJ1-2|TRBV30|few
TGTGCCTGGAGTGAGGGGAATAGCCTCTATGGCTACACCTTC
CAWSEGNSLYGYTF
>TRBD1|TRBJ1-1|TRBV19|.
TGTGCCAGTAGTCCCGGGACAGGGAACACTGAAGCTTTCTTT
CASSPGTGNTEAFF
>.|TRBJ2-3|TRBV9|.
TGTGCCAGCACCACACAGGGACATAGCACAGATACGCAGTATTTT
CASTTQGHSTDTQYF
>TRBD1|TRBJ2-3|TRBV3-1/TRBV3-2|.
TGTGCCAGCAGCCCAGACAGGGCCGAGACGCAGTATTTT
CASSPDRAETQYF
>TRBD1|TRBJ2-5|TRBV4-2|.
TGTGCCAGCAGCCAAGTCGCAGGGGGCGAAGAGACCCAGTACTTC
CASSQVAGGEETQYF
>.|TRBJ1-2|TRBV3-1/TRBV3-2|.
TGTGCCAGCAGCCAAGCGGGGTTCGTCGGCTACACCTTC
CASSQAGFVGYTF
>TRBD1|TRBJ1-2|TRBV11-3|few
TGTGCCAGCAGCTTCCGGACAGGGGTCAATCGGGGCTACACCTTC
CASSFRTGVNRGYTF
>.|TRBJ2-6|TRBV21-1|.
TGTGCCAGCAGCAGACGCCGGGACACCTCCTCTGGGGCCAACGTCCTGACTTTC
CASSRRRDTSSGANVLTF
>TRBD1|TRBJ2-1|TRBV7-8|.
TGTGCCAGCAGCCCGCCCGGGACAGCTTACAATGAGCAGTTCTTC
CASSPPGTAYNEQFF
>TRBD1|TRBJ1-2|TRBV27|.
TGTGCCAGCAGTTTCCGGCAGGGGGTAAATGGCTACACCTTC
CASSFRQGVNGYTF
>.|TRBJ2-3|TRBV9|.
TGTGCCAGCAGCGTAGCTACGCGGAGCACAGATACGCAGTATTTT
CASSVATRSTDTQYF
>.|TRBJ2-3|TRBV25-1|.
TGTGCCAGCAGTGGGAGGATCGGGCAGAGACCAGAGGCAGATACGCAGTATTTT
CASSGRIGQRPEADTQYF
>.|TRBJ1-1|TRBV11-1|.
TGTGCCAGCAGTTATAGGGGCGGACCGAACACTGAAGCTTTCTTT
CASSYRGGPNTEAFF
>TRBD1|TRBJ1-2|TRBV9|.
TGTGCCAGCAGCTCAGGTCGACAGGGAGGCTATGGCTACACCTTC
CASSSGRQGGYGYTF
>TRBD1|TRBJ2-7|TRBV30|once
TGTGCCTGGAGTGAGCCTACTACGAAGGGGGCGTACGAGCAGTACTTC
CAWSEPTTKGAYEQYF
>.|TRBJ1-1|TRBV5-1|.
TGCGCCAGCACCCTGGGGGGTTTGGGCACTGAAGCTTTCTTT
CASTLGGLGTEAFF
>.|TRBJ2-1|TRBV29-1|.
TGCAGCGTTGAAACAGGGTCCAGCTCTACCCGAGGTAGCAAATTCGGCGAGCAGTTCTTC
CSVETGSSSTRGSKFGEQFF
>TRBD1|TRBJ1-1|TRBV28|.
TGTGCCAGCAGACCCGGGGGTGGGACAGGGAACACTGAAGCTTTCTTT
CASRPGGGTGNTEAFF
>.|TRBJ2-5|TRBV12-3/TRBV12-4|.
TGTGCCAGCAGCTCTGACACGCAGGAGACCCAGTACTTC
CASSSDTQETQYF
>.|TRBJ2-7|TRBV4-1|.
TGCGCCAGCAGCCAAGACGGTTCGGGGTACGAGCAGTACTTC
CASSQDGSGYEQYF
>TRBD1|TRBJ1-6|TRBV30|.
TGTGCCTGGAGTGGACAGGGTAATTCACCCCTCCACTTT
CAWSGQGNSPLHF
>.|TRBJ1-4|TRBV5-4|.
TGTGCCAGCAGCGGAACCCAGGGAGGTAGCACTAATGAAAAACTGTTTTTT
CASSGTQGGSTNEKLFF